The following is a T cell receptor beta chain sequence with its context. Its antigen remains unidentified. This record comes from a study of cytomegalovirus exposure and HLA in healthy donors. Findings and caveats of the study: Common viral pathogens seemed to be connected with several of the most significant clusters, according to a later analysis. The study recorded 150 to 200 TCR beta chains that were cytomegalovirus-associated. Evidence from a later analysis indicated that most CMV-associated TCR beta chains looked HLA-restricted. In a later analysis, at a false discovery rate of 0.05, about 17,000 TCR beta sequences matched HLA alleles.

13 Jbeta primers and 60 Vbeta primers were used for the PCR. The repertoire was sequenced with immunoSEQ multiplex PCR; TCRdb's copy has only in-frame clones and lacks some. The sample has about 77,000 clones; 75% are singletons. Germline CDR1 SGHRS, CDR2 YFSETQ. The CDR3 contains 15 residues. V lost 4 bases and J lost 6, with 18 bases in between. The specimen sequenced was PBMCs. The TCR comes from a woman in her 40s in good health and CMV-seronegative. The chain recombines TRBV5-1 with TRBJ2-3; a possible D gene is TRBD2 (5 bases). CDR3 coding DNA: TGCGCCAGCAGCCTCGAGGACTCAGCTTTGGATACGCAGTATTTT. It encodes CASSLEDSALDTQYF.